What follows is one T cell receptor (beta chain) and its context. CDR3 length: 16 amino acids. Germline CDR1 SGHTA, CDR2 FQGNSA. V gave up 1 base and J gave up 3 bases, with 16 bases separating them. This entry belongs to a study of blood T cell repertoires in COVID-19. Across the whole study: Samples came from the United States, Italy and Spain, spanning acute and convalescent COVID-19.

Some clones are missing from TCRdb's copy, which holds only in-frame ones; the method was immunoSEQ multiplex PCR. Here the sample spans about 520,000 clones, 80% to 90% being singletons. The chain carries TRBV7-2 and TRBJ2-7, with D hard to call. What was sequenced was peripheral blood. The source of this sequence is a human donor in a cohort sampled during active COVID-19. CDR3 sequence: CASSLGLWAGNYEQYF. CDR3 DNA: TGTGCCAGCAGCTTAGGCCTCTGGGCAGGAAACTACGAGCAGTACTTC.